This T cell receptor beta chain derives from a study of graft-versus-host responses after intestinal transplantation. For the study at large: Among the recipients, transplants were multivisceral, liver-intestinal, or isolated intestinal. Study-level findings and limits: Among circulating GvH clones, peak levels were associated with early post-transplant declines in HvG clones.

V was trimmed by 5 bases and J by 0 bases, leaving 5 bases between them. Germline V CDR1 and CDR2: SNHLY, FYNNEI. The CDR3 covers 12 residues. The assay was immunoSEQ multiplex PCR, and TCRdb's table has in-frame clones only and misses some. The top ten clones hold 2% to 2.5% of a sample with 50,000 to 60,000 clones, 92% of them seen once. About this clone: The antigen is unknown.

The rearrangement uses TRBV2 and TRBJ2-7; D gene unclear. The sequenced sample was unstimulated CD4+ T cells sorted from spleen or lymph node cells, obtained before transplant. This clonotype was sampled from a human donor who was the organ donor for an intestinal transplant. CDR3 region: CASSRRSYEQYF. As DNA, the CDR3 is TGTGCCAGCAGTAGACGCTCCTACGAGCAGTACTTC.